Below are 11 T cell receptor beta chains sequenced from a single sample in a study of tumor and adjacent non-tumor tissue in lung cancer. A modified ARM-PCR protocol with three rounds of nested PCR amplified TCRbeta. A single record per CDR3 protein comes from TCRdb applying MiXCR to the multiplex PCR reads. Among about 79,000 distinct CDR3 sequences listed, over 55% were seen once. The template was RNA from unsorted bulk tissue. The specimen was lung tumor tissue. The receptors stem from a woman aged 35 to 49 with non-small cell lung cancer.

In this sample, this clonotype turned up many times. V is TRBV6-1 and J is TRBJ2-7; D remains unclear. The CDR3 consists of 14 residues. Germline V gene sequence: CDR1 MNHNS, CDR2 SASEGT. The V and J ends lost 6 bases and 2 bases respectively, with 14 bases between them. The DNA of the CDR3 is TGTGCCAGCAGCCGGTTAGGGTCCGCCTACGAGCAGTACTTC. Its translation: CASSRLGSAYEQYF.

Notes on this clonotype: A read error may produce the germline difference seen at one junction end. The chain combines TRBV11-2 with TRBJ2-1, with TRBD2 identical over 8 bases. CDR3 length equals 18 residues. Germline-derived CDR1 and CDR2 are SGHAT and FQNNGV. The CDR3 bases are TGTGCCAGCACCTCGCGCATCGTAACAAGCGGGGGACTAAGGGAGCAGTTCTTT. This gives the protein CASTSRIVTSGGLREQFF.

With respect to this clonotype: A much larger clone differs by one base, so this may be a read error. The chain recombines TRBV7-8 with TRBJ2-7; TRBD1 might be the D (5 bases). Per germline, CDR1 SGHVS and CDR2 FQNEAQ. The CDR3 runs to 14 residues. The CDR3 nucleotides read TGTACCAGCAGCCCCCAAACCGGACATTACGAGCAGTACTTC. Protein: CTSSPQTGHYEQYF.

In this sample, this clonotype turned up once. The genes are TRBV11-2 and TRBJ2-7; TRBD1 matches at 8 bases. J lost 7 bases, V lost 9 bases, and 11 bases had no gene match. The CDR3 extends over 13 amino acids. CDR1 and CDR2 (germline): SGHAT, FQNNGV. CDR3 amino acids: CASSPDRDTEQYF. The CDR3, as DNA: TGTGCCAGTAGCCCGGACAGGGATACGGAGCAGTACTTC.

This clonotype came up a few times. The junction differs from germline at one of its ends, possibly a read error. V is TRBV11-2 and J is TRBJ2-3; TRBD1 might be the D (6 bases). CDR3 length: 16 residues. Germline CDR1 is SGHAT and CDR2 is FQNNGV. CDR3 DNA: TGTGTCAGCAGGCCTCCTATAGCTGGGGGCACAAATACGCAGTATTTT. Protein product: CVSRPPIAGGTNTQYF.

This rearrangement joins TRBV20-1 to TRBJ1-5; 8 bases agree with TRBD1. The germline V gene encodes CDR1 DFQATT and CDR2 SNEGSKA (reference sequence). The CDR3 extends over 14 amino acids. Trimming took 4 bases from V and 7 from J; bases not matched to a gene: 9. CDR3 nucleotides: TGCAGTGCTACTCAGGGGGCGCAGCGGCAGCCCCAGCATTTT. Amino acid sequence: CSATQGAQRQPQHF.

Remarks on this clonotype: The junction departs from the called germline gene at one end, perhaps through a read error. The V call is TRBV7-9, the J call TRBJ2-3; TRBD2 aligns across 9 bases. The CDR3 has 15 residues. The germline V gene has CDR1 SEHNR and CDR2 FQNEAQ (reference sequence). The CDR3 sequence: CASGQLAGITDTHYF. CDR3 DNA: TGTGCCAGCGGGCAGCTAGCGGGGATCACAGATACGCACTATTTT.

For this clonotype: This may arise from a read error, as a much more abundant clone is one base away. The chain joins TRBV12-3 or TRBV12-4 to TRBJ2-5, with 8 positions matching TRBD2. The CDR3 has 15 amino acids. J lost 5 bases, V lost 5 bases, and 10 bases had no gene match. The CDR3 sequence: CASSEGLVGGETQYF. CDR3 nucleotide sequence: TGTGCCAGCAGTGAGGGACTAGTGGGGGGCGAGACCCAGTACTTC.

Note on this clonotype: Here the CDR3 omits its conserved ending phenylalanine or tryptophan, so a read error is the likely source. The chain recombines TRBV29-1 with TRBJ2-3; 8 bases line up with TRBD2. The CDR3 spans 16 residues. Germline V gives CDR1 SQVTM, CDR2 ANQGSEA. CDR3 residues: CSVLPFSGTSTDMQYL. The CDR3 DNA reads TGCAGCGTTCTCCCTTTTAGCGGGACCAGCACAGATATGCAGTATTTG.

Comments on this clonotype: Since no conserved phenylalanine or tryptophan closes the CDR3, a read error is the likely cause. Because the CDR3's place on the DNA is in doubt, the DNA is left out and the CDR3 is given as listed by TCRdb. V usage is TRBV28 and J usage is TRBJ1-6; the DNA was not compared with TRBD1, the D call given in the table. The CDR3 length equals 17 residues, ends included. Germline lookup yields CDR1 MDHEN and CDR2 SYDVKM. The CDR3 loop reads CASSLPGTGSYNSPPHC.

The chain has TRBV6-2 or TRBV6-3 and TRBJ2-7, with 8 bases lining up with TRBD1. Looked up from germline, CDR1 is MNHEY and CDR2 is SVGEGT. The CDR3 has 13 residues. V lost 7 bases to trimming and J lost 6 bases; unmatched junction nucleotides: 8. The CDR3, as DNA: TGTGCCAGCATTACGGACAGGGTTGGCGAGCAGTACTTC. Its protein product is CASITDRVGEQYF.